The present T cell receptor beta chain was sequenced within a study of CD8 T cells in ankylosing spondylitis. Notes on the study in general: Seemingly characteristic of ankylosing spondylitis blood was a TCR beta motif consisting of about 8 highly homologous variants.

This clonotype was observed many times. Its antigen remains unknown. TCRdb processed the 5' RACE reads anew with MiXCR; each CDR3 protein has one entry. The repertoire consists of about 250,000 distinct CDR3 sequences, with 20% to 30% occurring once and the leading ten covering around 0.64%. CDR3 length: 14 residues. The V segment lost 1 base and the J segment 6 bases; nucleotides outside the gene matches: 5. Germline V gives CDR1 LGHDT, CDR2 YNNKEL (reference sequence). The receptor was isolated from a male donor with ankylosing spondylitis or in good health (not recorded which). The rearrangement joins TRBV3-1 to TRBJ1-2; 7 nucleotides agree with TRBD1. Source material: blood, either unsorted or a sorted T cell fraction (not recorded which). The CDR3 DNA is TGTGCCAGCAGCCAAGGTGCAGGGGGGAATGGCTACACCTTC. Its protein product is CASSQGAGGNGYTF.